This TCR beta chain emerged from a study of radiation and T cells in renal cell carcinoma. Background on the study: Nephrectomy followed 15 Gy stereotactic body radiation by 4 weeks.

Of note for this clone: Antigen: not known.

Time point given: baseline pretreatment blood. The sample's treatment: 15 Gy SBRT to primary tumor, nephrectomy 4 weeks later. Blood was sampled at baseline, 2 weeks and 4 weeks after SBRT. Study-wide results and caveats: No pretreatment tumor biopsies were available for baseline clonotypes. From baseline, blood top tumor clonotypes peaked at 2 weeks post-radiation.

The data were produced by immunoSEQ multiplex PCR, yet TCRdb's version contains in-frame clones alone and is incomplete. The sample yields about 140,000 clones, approximately 87% seen once. This sample comprised blood, obtained from a patient whose treatment included radiotherapy and nephrectomy. This sequence originates from a woman between 45 and 60 years old with renal cell carcinoma.

The CDR3 DNA sequence: TGTGCCAGCAGCGTAGGGCAGTCCTATGGCTACACCTTC. It translates to CASSVGQSYGYTF. This chain joins TRBV9 and TRBJ1-2, with unresolved D. The CDR3 length is 13 residues. Per germline, CDR1 SGDLS and CDR2 YYNGEE. With 0 bases removed from V and 4 bases from J, the gap between germline ends came to 7 bases.